These 25 T cell receptor beta chains were all obtained from the same sample, sequenced in a study of blood T cell repertoires in COVID-19. The table came from immunoSEQ multiplex PCR; TCRdb's copy has only in-frame clones and leaves some out. The top ten hold roughly 3.1% of the sample, which has 68,000 or so clones, about 85% seen once. The specimen sequenced was peripheral blood. These receptors were obtained from a woman aged 45-59 years with COVID-19, enrolled during active disease.

This clone came up once. The gene calls are TRBV6-2 or TRBV6-3 and TRBJ2-1; no clear D. Trimming left V 0 bases short and J 3 bases short, with 12 bases between. The CDR3 runs 16 residues. Germline V gene sequence: CDR1 MNHEY, CDR2 SVGEGT. The CDR3: CASSYSGVQSYNEQFF. The CDR3 coding sequence is TGTGCCAGCAGTTACTCAGGAGTCCAGAGCTACAATGAGCAGTTCTTC.

This clone was counted once. The chain has TRBV7-9 and TRBJ2-2, with TRBD1 as a possible D gene (5 bases). Germline assignment: CDR1 SEHNR and CDR2 FQNEAQ (reference sequence). The V end lost 5 bases, the J end lost 1 base, and 14 bases lay between the germline ends. CDR3 length: 16 amino acids. For the CDR3, the DNA is TGTGCCAGCAGCCGGGTGGGGCCCCTGAACACCGGGGAGCTGTTTTTT. Translating it yields CASSRVGPLNTGELFF.

In its sample, this clone was seen once. This chain links TRBV30 with TRBJ2-1; 7 bases align to TRBD2. This CDR3 is built from 13 residues. V dropped 7 bases and J dropped 4; count of bases not matched to a gene: 7. From germline, CDR1 is GTSNPN and CDR2 SVGIG (reference sequence). The chain's CDR3 is CAFGTIGYNEQFF. The CDR3 DNA sequence: TGTGCCTTCGGGACTATTGGATACAATGAGCAGTTCTTC.

This chain joins TRBV5-4 and TRBJ2-1; possible D gene TRBD1, 6 bases. Trimming took off 4 bases at V and 3 bases at J, with 17 bases between the two ends. The CDR3 is 16 amino acids. CDR1 and CDR2 from the germline V gene are SGHNT and YYREEE (reference sequence). In DNA, the CDR3 is TGTGCCAGCAGCGTGCAGGGGTCCGCAAACTACAATGAGCAGTTCTTC. It encodes CASSVQGSANYNEQFF.

The rearrangement uses TRBV19 and TRBJ1-4; 7 bases are a match to TRBD1. Losses at the gene ends were 9 bases for V and 5 bases for J; bases not matched to a gene: 12. CDR3 length: 15 residues. CDR1 LNHDA and CDR2 SQIVND come from the germline V gene (reference sequence). For the CDR3, the DNA is TGTGCCAGCTCCTCCTTGGGGACAGTCAATGAAAAACTGTTTTTT. It codes for CASSSLGTVNEKLFF.

The chain has TRBV28 and TRBJ2-7; D is unresolved. The CDR3 has 16 residues. Germline V gives CDR1 MDHEN, CDR2 SYDVKM. Between the trimmed V and J ends, which lost 5 bases and 3 bases, there was a span of 20 bases. CDR3 coding DNA: TGTGCCAGCAGTGATGTCATAGCTTTCCCCTACTACGAGCAGTACTTC. Translated, it gives CASSDVIAFPYYEQYF.

The gene calls are TRBV27 and TRBJ1-5; no reliable D call. There are 14 residues in the CDR3. Germline CDR1 reads MNHEY; CDR2 reads SMNVEV (reference sequence). Trimming removed 5 bases from V and 6 bases from J, with 14 bases in between. This CDR3 is CASSPSPYGQPQHF. The CDR3 DNA sequence: TGTGCCAGCAGTCCATCCCCCTATGGTCAGCCCCAGCATTTT.

The chain uses TRBV2 and TRBJ1-6; D is undetermined. CDR1 and CDR2 from the germline V gene are SNHLY and FYNNEI. The CDR3 length is 15 residues. The V gene lost 4 bases and the J gene lost 6 bases, with 13 bases spanning the gap. CDR3: CASSASGISNSPLHF. The CDR3 DNA reads TGTGCCAGCAGTGCCTCCGGGATCTCTAATTCACCCCTCCACTTT.

The chain recombines TRBV20-1 with TRBJ2-2; 12 nucleotides line up with TRBD2. V lost 3 bases to trimming and J lost 4 bases; unmatched junction nucleotides: 6. CDR1 and CDR2 (germline): DFQATT, SNEGSKA (reference sequence). The CDR3 spans 16 residues. The CDR3 nucleotides are TGCAGTGCTAGTAAAGGACTAGCGGGATCCACCGGGGAGCTGTTTTTT. Encoded protein: CSASKGLAGSTGELFF.

J is TRBJ2-7 and V is TRBV28; the match to TRBD1 covers 8 bases. In germline, CDR1 is MDHEN, CDR2 SYDVKM. V lost 6 bases to trimming and J lost 4 bases; unmatched junction nucleotides: 8. The CDR3 loop spans 14 amino acids. The CDR3, as DNA: TGTGCCAGCAGGGATCAGGGGGCGCGGTACGAGCAGTACTTC. It encodes CASRDQGARYEQYF.

The V call is TRBV4-1, the J call TRBJ2-1; 10 nucleotides align to TRBD2. The ends lost 6 bases at V and 5 bases at J; junction bases unmatched: 10. CDR1 and CDR2 from the germline V gene are MGHRA and YSYEKL. CDR3 length: 16 residues. In nucleotides, the CDR3 is TGCGCCAGCAGGCTGGGAGGACTAGCGGACCACAATGAGCAGTTCTTC. It translates to CASRLGGLADHNEQFF.

The rearrangement joins TRBV4-2 to TRBJ2-5; tentative D call: TRBD2 (6 bases). Deletions cut 0 bases from V and 1 base from J, with 12 bases between. The CDR3 extends over 16 amino acids. CDR1 and CDR2 (germline): LGHNA, YNFKEQ. CDR3 region: CASSQEVSGGQETQYF. The CDR3 coding sequence is TGTGCCAGCAGCCAAGAAGTTAGCGGAGGCCAAGAGACCCAGTACTTC.

In its sample, this clone was seen once. The chain recombines TRBV5-1 with TRBJ2-7, with D perhaps TRBD1 (6 bases). This CDR3 comprises 15 residues. Germline CDR1 is SGHRS and CDR2 is YFSETQ. Trimming shortened V by 4 bases and J by 3 bases, and 17 bases separated the two germline ends. CDR3 coding DNA: TGCGCCAGCAGCGCCGGACAGCGCCTTCTCTACGAGCAGTACTTC. This codes for CASSAGQRLLYEQYF.

This clone was seen just once. The chain recombines TRBV7-3 with TRBJ2-1, with D possibly matching TRBD2 (6 bases). Looked up from germline, CDR1 is SGHTA and CDR2 is FQGTGA. V lost 3 bases and J 9 bases, leaving 15 bases between the germline ends. The CDR3 is 14 residues long. Here the CDR3 reads CASSLRVHGGEQFF. Here the CDR3 DNA reads TGTGCCAGCAGCTTGCGTGTTCACGGGGGTGAGCAGTTCTTC.

V and J are TRBV7-9 and TRBJ2-6; TRBD2 might be the D (6 bases). The V gene's germline CDR1 is SEHNR and CDR2 FQNEAQ (reference sequence). The V and J ends lost 2 bases and 0 bases respectively, with 17 bases between them. This CDR3 spans 19 amino acids. CDR3 in amino acids: CASSLPGAGRSSGANVLTF. The CDR3 bases are TGTGCCAGCAGCTTACCTGGGGCGGGACGGAGCTCTGGGGCCAACGTCCTGACTTTC.

The rearrangement uses TRBV6-1 and TRBJ1-3; D unresolved. Per the germline V gene, CDR1 is MNHNS and CDR2 is SASEGT. The V and J ends lost 3 bases and 7 bases respectively, with 10 bases between them. This CDR3 has 13 residues. The DNA of the CDR3 is TGTGCCAGCAGTGACAGCCAGGCGAACACCATATATTTT. It is translated as CASSDSQANTIYF.

The V call is TRBV24-1, the J call TRBJ1-2; D remains ambiguous. Germline V CDR1 and CDR2: KGHDR, SFDVKD. V shed 3 bases and J shed 4 bases, with 8 bases lying between them. This CDR3 contains 13 residues. The CDR3 spells CATSDTSRYGYTF. The CDR3 nucleotides are TGTGCCACCAGTGATACCAGTCGCTATGGCTACACCTTC.

The CDR3 region has the DNA TGTGCCAGCAGCCCCCCCCGAGATTCTGGAGCCAAAAACATTCAGTACTTC. This gives the protein CASSPPRDSGAKNIQYF. The V call is TRBV7-2, the J call TRBJ2-4, with unresolved D. CDR1 and CDR2 from the germline V gene are SGHTA and FQGNSA. V was trimmed by 5 bases and J by 0 bases, leaving 17 bases between them. This CDR3 comprises 17 residues.

The J gene is TRBJ2-3, the V gene TRBV27; the match to TRBD1 covers 10 bases. V lost 3 bases to trimming and J lost 8 bases; unmatched junction nucleotides: 8. CDR1 and CDR2 from the germline V gene are MNHEY and SMNVEV (reference sequence). The CDR3 contains 15 residues. The CDR3, as DNA: TGTGCCAGCAGTTTCCCCGGGACAGGGGCAGGTACGCAGTATTTT. This encodes CASSFPGTGAGTQYF.

The genes are TRBV11-3 and TRBJ2-1; 9 nucleotides line up with TRBD2. Trimming cost V 5 bases and J 8 bases; bases outside gene matches: 10. Looked up from germline, CDR1 is SGHNT and CDR2 is YENEEA. CDR3 size: 15 residues. The CDR3, as DNA: TGTGCCAGCAGCACGAGACTAGCGGAGCGGGATGAGCAGTTCTTC. It is translated as CASSTRLAERDEQFF. Full variable domain (remainder filled in from reference TRBV11-3 and TRBJ2-1): EAGVVQSPRYKIIEKKQPVAFWCNPISGHNTLYWYLQNLGQGPELLIRYENEEAVDDSQLPKDRFSAERLKGVDSTLKIQPAELGDSAVYLCASSTRLAERDEQFFGPGTRLTVL.

Note on this clone: At one end the junction does not follow the germline gene, possibly because of a read error. The rearrangement joins TRBV7-7 to TRBJ2-7; D gene unclear. There are 14 residues in the CDR3. Germline CDR1 reads SSHAT; CDR2 reads FNYEAQ (reference sequence). CDR3 nucleotide sequence: TGTGCTAGCAGCTTAACGGCAGAGGCACGCGAGCAGTACTTC. This codes for CASSLTAEAREQYF.

The rearrangement links TRBV19 to TRBJ1-6, with TRBD1 identical over 7 bases. Germline V CDR1 and CDR2: LNHDA, SQIVND (reference sequence). The CDR3 spans 13 residues. V lost 6 bases to trimming and J lost 10 bases; unmatched junction nucleotides: 6. The CDR3 loop reads CASSQTGKSPLHF. Here the CDR3 DNA reads TGTGCCAGTAGCCAGACAGGGAAATCACCCCTCCACTTT. Complete variable domain (other parts from reference TRBV19 and TRBJ1-6): DGGITQSPKYLFRKEGQNVTLSCEQNLNHDAMYWYRQDPGQGLRLIYYSQIVNDFQKGDIAEGYSVSREKKESFPLTVTSAQKNPTAFYLCASSQTGKSPLHFGNGTRLTVT.

This chain joins TRBV24-1 and TRBJ1-2; TRBD1 might be the D (5 bases). The germline V gene encodes CDR1 KGHDR and CDR2 SFDVKD. V lost 9 bases and J lost 2, with 24 bases in between. The CDR3 is 17 amino acids. This chain's CDR3 is CATYNKTGRVRNYGYTF. In nucleotides, the CDR3 is TGTGCCACCTATAATAAAACAGGAAGGGTTAGGAACTATGGCTACACCTTC.

The chain is built from TRBV4-1 and TRBJ2-3, with 11 nucleotides matching TRBD2. There are 14 residues in the CDR3. With 10 bases clipped from V and 1 base from J, the junction kept 4 bases outside the gene matches. Germline-derived CDR1 and CDR2 are MGHRA and YSYEKL. CDR3 protein: CAIDSGRGTDTQYF. The CDR3 nucleotides are TGCGCCATCGATAGCGGGAGGGGCACAGATACGCAGTATTTT.

The rearrangement uses TRBV28 and TRBJ2-3; 13 bases line up with TRBD2. This CDR3 has 18 residues. The J segment lost 7 bases and the V segment lost 6 bases, leaving 16 bases of the junction unmatched. Germline CDR1 is MDHEN and CDR2 is SYDVKM. Here the CDR3 DNA reads TGTGCCAGCAGCAAAATCTCCTCCGGGACTAGCGGGAAAAATACGCAGTATTTT. It translates to CASSKISSGTSGKNTQYF.